The 17 T cell receptor beta chains below come from one sample, sequenced in a study of type 1 and type 2 diabetes patients. PCR was run on genomic DNA. The TCR beta CDR3 region was amplified using 30 forward and 13 reverse primers. TCRdb reprocessed the multiplex PCR reads via MiXCR and lists one record per CDR3 protein. The sample includes 270,000 or so distinct CDR3 sequences, around 47% of them seen just once. The material sequenced was peripheral blood mononuclear cells (PBMCs). These receptors were obtained from a man between 18 and 35 years old with type 2 diabetes.

Details on this clonotype: Germline and junction disagree at one end, which may indicate a read error. CDR3 DNA sequence: TGCGCCAGCAGCCAGAGTCCCGGGAGGGAATCCTACAATGAGCAGTTCTTC. Protein product: CASSQSPGRESYNEQFF. The chain is built from TRBV7-3 and TRBJ2-1; 8 nucleotides align to TRBD2. The CDR3 has 17 residues. The germline V gene encodes CDR1 SGHTA and CDR2 FQGTGA. Full variable domain (missing parts from reference TRBV7-3 and TRBJ2-1): GAGVSQTPSNKVTEKGKYVELRCDPISGHTALYWYRQSLGQGPEFLIYFQGTGAADDSGLPNDRFFAVRPEGSVSTLKIQRTERGDSAVYLCASSQSPGRESYNEQFFGPGTRLTVL.

There are many counts of this clonotype. The J gene is TRBJ2-6, the V gene TRBV2; no reliable D call. The V gene's germline CDR1 is SNHLY and CDR2 FYNNEI. The CDR3 consists of 15 residues. V was cut by 7 bases and J by 4 bases, with 14 bases left in between. The CDR3 loop is CASTDPVGGANVLTF. The CDR3 region has the DNA TGTGCCAGCACCGACCCGGTGGGAGGGGCCAACGTCCTGACTTTC. The complete variable domain, with remaining parts taken from reference TRBV2 and TRBJ2-6, reads EPEVTQTPSHQVTQMGQEVILRCVPISNHLYFYWYRQILGQKVEFLVSFYNNEISEKSEIFDDQFSVERPDGSNFTLKIRSTKLEDSAMYFCASTDPVGGANVLTFGAGSRLTVL.

At least ten counts were recorded for this clonotype. V and J are TRBV19 and TRBJ2-2, with TRBD1 as a possible D gene (6 bases). CDR3 length: 13 amino acids. Germline-derived CDR1 and CDR2 are LNHDA and SQIVND (reference sequence). V was clipped by 8 bases and J by 5 bases, with 12 bases between them. The CDR3 DNA follows: TGTGCCAGTGAAGTGAGGGGGACCGGGGAGCTGTTTTTT. It encodes CASEVRGTGELFF.

For the CDR3, the DNA is TGCGCCAGCAGTGAGGGGCTAGCGTCAGATACGCAGTATTTT. Translation gives CASSEGLASDTQYF. This rearrangement joins TRBV10-1 to TRBJ2-3; TRBD2 might be the D (6 bases). The germline V gene has CDR1 WNHNN and CDR2 SYGVQD (reference sequence). V lost 2 bases, J lost 4 bases, and 10 bases lay in between. The CDR3 loop spans 14 amino acids.

CDR3 region: CASRQTGLSNEQFF. CDR3 DNA sequence: TGTGCCAGTAGGCAGACAGGGCTATCCAATGAGCAGTTCTTC. This chain connects TRBV19 to TRBJ2-5, with TRBD1 identical over 7 bases. The J call is in doubt because the DNA end fits TRBJ2-1 better. Germline-derived CDR1 and CDR2 are LNHDA and SQIVND (reference sequence). This CDR3 has 14 amino acids.

This clonotype was counted a few times. CDR3 bases: TGTGCCAGCAGCCCAGAAGGGACGGGAGCTAATGGCTACACCTTC. It yields the protein CASSPEGTGANGYTF. The chain is built from TRBV4-2 and TRBJ1-2; weak D call: TRBD1 (5 bases). Trimming shortened V by 4 bases and J by 6 bases, and 18 bases separated the two germline ends. From germline, CDR1 is LGHNA and CDR2 YNFKEQ. CDR3 length: 15 amino acids.

V gene TRBV18 combines with J gene TRBJ2-7, with TRBD1 matching 7 bases. The CDR3 sequence is 14 residues long. Germline-derived CDR1 and CDR2 are KGHSH and LQKENI. J lost 6 bases, V lost 3 bases, and 8 bases had no gene match. This CDR3 reads CASSPNRGVSEQYF. CDR3 nucleotides: TGTGCCAGCTCACCTAACAGGGGTGTATCCGAGCAGTACTTC.

The chain combines TRBV6-5 with TRBJ1-1; no reliable D call. V was cut by 4 bases and J by 4 bases, with 13 bases left in between. CDR1 is MNHEY, CDR2 SVGAGI, per germline. There are 14 residues in the CDR3. Written as DNA, the CDR3 is TGTGCCAGCAGTTCTGGAGGAGTAGGCACTGAAGCTTTCTTT. It is translated as CASSSGGVGTEAFF.

The chain is built from TRBV19 and TRBJ2-1, with TRBD1 matching 7 bases. The CDR3 loop spans 13 amino acids. Germline assignment: CDR1 LNHDA and CDR2 SQIVND (reference sequence). After removal of 6 bases from V and 6 bases from J, the junction contained 5 bases not matched to a gene. For the CDR3, the DNA is TGTGCCAGTAGCCGACCAGGGGGCAATGAGCAGTTCTTC. Translating it yields CASSRPGGNEQFF.

V and J are TRBV7-2 and TRBJ2-2; TRBD1 agrees at 9 bases. CDR1 is SGHTA and CDR2 is FQGNSA in the germline V gene. Germline trimming cut 4 bases from V and 7 bases from J; bases unmatched to any gene: 4. The CDR3 sequence is 14 residues long. The CDR3 sequence: CASSWDRVGGELFF. CDR3 bases: TGTGCCAGCAGCTGGGACAGGGTGGGCGGGGAGCTGTTTTTT. Looking up the rest from reference TRBV7-2 and TRBJ2-2 gives the full variable domain: GAGVSQSPSNKVTEKGKDVELRCDPISGHTALYWYRQSLGQGLEFLIYFQGNSAPDKSGLPSDRFSAERTGGSVSTLTIQRTQQEDSAVYLCASSWDRVGGELFFGEGSRLTVL.

This clonotype showed up just a few times. The J gene is TRBJ2-7, the V gene TRBV19; D is possibly TRBD1 (7 bases). The germline V gene encodes CDR1 LNHDA and CDR2 SQIVND (reference sequence). Between the trimmed V and J ends, which lost 6 bases and 4 bases, there was a span of 13 bases. This CDR3 has 13 residues. CDR3 nucleotide sequence: TGTGCCAGTAGGAACAGGGGAGGATACGAGCAGTACTTC. Its translation is CASRNRGGYEQYF.

As for this clonotype: A much larger clonotype is one base distant, so this may be a read error. The CDR3 coding sequence is TGTACCAGCAGTGTATCATCCAGCCCCGAGCAGTACTTC. This gives the protein CTSSVSSSPEQYF. The chain uses TRBV28 and TRBJ2-7, with D hard to call. The CDR3 contains 13 residues. Germline values: CDR1 MDHEN, CDR2 SYDVKM.

Details on this clonotype: A much bigger clone sits one base away, suggesting this may be a read error. The J gene is TRBJ1-4, the V gene TRBV7-9, with a tentative D call TRBD1 (6 bases). CDR3 size: 12 residues. CDR1 and CDR2 (germline): SEHNR, FQNEAQ (reference sequence). The CDR3 protein is CASSLIGGVLCF. CDR3 sequence (DNA): TGTGCCAGCAGCTTGATAGGGGGAGTTCTGTGTTTT.

The CDR3 coding sequence is TGCAGTGCGCGGACTAGCGGAAACTCCTACGAGCAGTACTTC. Translated: CSARTSGNSYEQYF. The V call is TRBV20-1, the J call TRBJ2-7; 10 positions agree with TRBD2. V lost 6 bases, J lost 0 bases, and 5 bases stayed unmatched. The CDR3 consists of 14 residues. Germline CDR1 is DFQATT and CDR2 is SNEGSKA (reference sequence).

V usage is TRBV10-2 and J usage is TRBJ2-7; D gene ambiguous. V lost 6 bases, J lost 7 bases, and 10 bases lay in between. This CDR3 region has 11 residues. Germline V gives CDR1 WSHSY, CDR2 SAAADI. The DNA for the CDR3 is TGCGCCAGCAGAAGTAGCAGGGAGCAGTACTTC. Residues: CASRSSREQYF.

The rearrangement joins TRBV27 to TRBJ2-2; 9 bases are shared with TRBD2. The CDR3 has 19 residues. CDR1 and CDR2 from the germline V gene are MNHEY and SMNVEV (reference sequence). The V gene end was trimmed by 1 base and the J gene end by 7 bases; junction bases not matched to a gene: 16. The CDR3 loop is CASSLFPGPAGGPHGELFF. The CDR3 coding sequence is TGTGCCAGCAGTTTATTCCCGGGTCCGGCGGGAGGGCCTCACGGGGAGCTGTTTTTT.

This clonotype was detected only a few times. The chain recombines TRBV20-1 with TRBJ1-1; no firm D call. Germline V gives CDR1 DFQATT, CDR2 SNEGSKA (reference sequence). Trimming removed 4 bases from V and 1 base from J, with 7 bases in between. The length of the CDR3 is 12 residues. The CDR3 DNA sequence: TGCAGTGCTAAGGACGAGAACACTGAAGCTTTCTTT. Amino acid sequence: CSAKDENTEAFF.